The rows below give T cell receptor beta chains drawn from one sample of a study of early T cells in non-severe SARS-CoV-2 infection. TCRdb recomputed calls from the 5' RACE reads with MiXCR, one row per CDR3 protein. This sample has just under 30,000 distinct CDR3 sequences; approximately 5.4% occur once, and the top ten carry more than 10%. Sequenced sample: whole blood. The source is an adult who was a healthcare worker with PCR-confirmed SARS-CoV-2 infection or an uninfected control (not recorded which). CDR3s include the opening cysteine and the closing phenylalanine or tryptophan. A D gene is named only where the DNA matches it firmly. Size is omitted from some rows. Given values are once, few, many or a class for expanded clones.

abundance | j_gene | d_gene | len | v_gene | CDR3nt | CDR3aa
many | TRBJ2-7 | TRBD2 | 16 | TRBV13 | TGTGCCAGCTCAGCTGCCCTTGAGCGGGAGTTTGACGAGCAGTACTTC | CASSAALEREFDEQYF
many | TRBJ2-7 | TRBD2 | 15 | TRBV27 | TGTGCCAGCAGTTCTACTAGCGGGAGCTCTTACGAGCAGTACTTC | CASSSTSGSSYEQYF
many | TRBJ2-1 | - | 13 | TRBV6-1 | TGTGCCGTCGTGCCCCATACCTACAATGAGCAGTTCTTC | CAVVPHTYNEQFF
many | TRBJ1-4 | - | 14 | TRBV28 | TGTGCCAGCTCTCCAGCGGGAAACCATGAAAAACTGTTTTTT | CASSPAGNHEKLFF
- | TRBJ2-2 | TRBD1 | 15 | TRBV7-9 | TGTGTCAGCAGACTGGACAGGGAGGACACCGGGGAGCTGTCTTTT | CVSRLDREDTGELSF
- | TRBJ2-2 | - | 14 | TRBV25-1 | TGTGCCAGCAGTGAATATATGGGGGCCGGGGAGCTGTTTTTT | CASSEYMGAGELFF
many | TRBJ2-5 | TRBD1 | 15 | TRBV5-1 | TGCGCCAGCAGCCCTCAAACAGGGGGCCGAGAGACCCAGTACTTC | CASSPQTGGRETQYF
many | TRBJ2-7 | TRBD1 | 13 | TRBV6-1 | TGTGCCAGCAGAACCGGACAGGTTTACGAGCAGTACTTC | CASRTGQVYEQYF
few | TRBJ2-4 | - | 12 | TRBV6-2/TRBV6-3 | TGTGCCAGCAGTTACGGGGGAAACATTCAGTACTTC | CASSYGGNIQYF
few | TRBJ2-7 | TRBD1 | 15 | TRBV27 | TGTGCCAGCAGTTTATCCGGGACAGGGGGGTACGAGCAGTACTTC | CASSLSGTGGYEQYF
many | TRBJ2-7 | TRBD1 | 13 | TRBV6-6 | TGTGCCAGCAGACTAGGGACAGCCTACGAGCAGTACTTC | CASRLGTAYEQYF
few | TRBJ2-1 | - | 16 | TRBV20-1 | TGCAGTGCTACCATCCCAGACGGAGGGGATAACAATGAGCAGTTCTTC | CSATIPDGGDNNEQFF
many | TRBJ2-5 | TRBD2 | 15 | TRBV20-1 | TGCAGTGCTAGGCGACTAGCGGGAAGACAAGAGACCCAGTACTTC | CSARRLAGRQETQYF
few | TRBJ2-1 | - | 12 | TRBV7-2 | TGTGCCAGCAGCCGTTCCACCGATGAGCAGTTCTTC | CASSRSTDEQFF
few | TRBJ2-1 | TRBD2 | 14 | TRBV20-1 | TGCAGTGCCCGTAACGGGGGAGGGTACAATGAGCAGTTCTTC | CSARNGGGYNEQFF
few | TRBJ2-3 | - | 15 | TRBV7-9 | TGTGCCAGCAGCTTCGAGGGACACTTCACAGATACGCAGTATTTT | CASSFEGHFTDTQYF
many | TRBJ2-1 | - | 15 | TRBV3-1 | TGTGCCAGCAGCCAGATGACCGGTCCCGTGAATGAGCAGTTCTTC | CASSQMTGPVNEQFF
many | TRBJ2-4 | - | 14 | TRBV12-1 | TGTGCCAGCAGCTTTGGGACAGGAAAAAACATTCAGTACTTC | CASSFGTGKNIQYF
many | TRBJ2-1 | TRBD1 | 16 | TRBV10-3 | TGTGCCATCAGTACGCTCACAGGGGAACCCTACAATGAGCAGTTCTTC | CAISTLTGEPYNEQFF
few | TRBJ2-7 | - | 13 | TRBV6-6 | TGTGCCAGCAGTGGGACACCGACCTACGAGCAGTACTTC | CASSGTPTYEQYF
many | TRBJ1-1 | - | 13 | TRBV12-3/TRBV12-4 | TGTGCCAGCAGCCCCTCCGCGAGGATTGAAGCTTTCTTT | CASSPSARIEAFF
- | TRBJ1-1 | TRBD1 | 13 | TRBV5-1 | TGCGCCAGCAGCCCGGAAGGGACAGGGTTAGCTTTCTTT | CASSPEGTGLAFF
many | TRBJ2-3 | - | 15 | TRBV7-9 | TGTGCCAGCTCAACCGACAGCTTCCTCACAGATACGCAGTATTTT | CASSTDSFLTDTQYF
many | TRBJ2-7 | - | 16 | TRBV21-1 | TGTGCCAGCAGCAAAGGGATTCGGGGATCTTGTGTGGAGCAGTACTTC | CASSKGIRGSCVEQYF
many | TRBJ2-1 | TRBD2 | 17 | TRBV4-3 | TGCGCCAGCAGCCAAAGGTCAGGGACTAGCGGGATAAATGAGCAGTTCTTC | CASSQRSGTSGINEQFF
many | TRBJ2-2 | - | 13 | TRBV11-2 | TGTGCCAGCAGCTTAGCTAACACCGGGGAGCTGTTTTTT | CASSLANTGELFF
many | TRBJ1-4 | - | 17 | TRBV6-5 | TGTGCCAGCAGACCAAGAGATAAGGGGAGGTTTGGTGAAAAACTGTTTTTT | CASRPRDKGRFGEKLFF
many | TRBJ1-1 | - | 12 | TRBV14 | TGTGCCAGCAGCCAAGCCGGCAGAGGGGCTTTCTTT | CASSQAGRGAFF
- | TRBJ2-2 | - | 13 | TRBV7-9 | TGTGCCAGCAGCTTAGCAGGGACCGGGGAGCTGTTTTTT | CASSLAGTGELFF
many | TRBJ2-1 | - | 17 | TRBV4-2 | TGTGCCAGCAGCCAAGATCTTATGAGAACCTCCTACAATGAGCAGTTCTTC | CASSQDLMRTSYNEQFF
many | TRBJ2-1 | TRBD2 | 16 | TRBV12-3/TRBV12-4 | TGTGCCAGCAGTCGCCGGACTAGCGGGGGGGTCGATGAGCAGTTCTTC | CASSRRTSGGVDEQFF
many | TRBJ1-2 | - | 13 | TRBV6-5 | TGTGCCAGCAGCCCCGGGTCTCTTGGCGGCTACACCTTC | CASSPGSLGGYTF
few | TRBJ1-6 | TRBD1 | 15 | TRBV6-5 | TGTGCCAGCAGTTACTCGTTCACAGGGGATTCACCCCTCCACTTT | CASSYSFTGDSPLHF
- | TRBJ2-5 | - | 12 | TRBV7-9 | TGTGCCACTGGACGGAACCAAGAGACCCAGTACTTC | CATGRNQETQYF
many | TRBJ1-4 | - | 13 | TRBV7-9 | TGTGCCAGCAGCCGGGACACGAATGAAAAACTGTTTTTT | CASSRDTNEKLFF
- | TRBJ2-3 | TRBD2 | 16 | TRBV11-2 | TGTGCCAGCAGCCGCGCGGAGCGGGGGGCAGGAGATACGCAGTATTTT | CASSRAERGAGDTQYF
- | TRBJ2-5 | - | 11 | TRBV2 | TGTGCCAGCAGAGGAGAAGAGACCCAGTACTTC | CASRGEETQYF
many | TRBJ1-1 | - | 15 | TRBV6-5 | TGTGCCAGCAGAATCCGGGACGGAGAGACCACTGAAGCTTTCTTT | CASRIRDGETTEAFF
- | TRBJ2-5 | - | 13 | TRBV11-3 | TGTGCCAGCAGCTCGCACCCGGGAGAGACCCAGTACTTC | CASSSHPGETQYF
- | TRBJ2-3 | - | 15 | TRBV7-2 | TGTGCCAGCAGCAAGCGGCGGCAAAGCACAGATACGCAGTATTTT | CASSKRRQSTDTQYF
many | TRBJ2-3 | TRBD1 | 15 | TRBV20-1 | TGCAGTGCTAGATCAGGACAGGAAAGCACAGATACGCAGTATTTT | CSARSGQESTDTQYF
many | TRBJ1-6 | - | 16 | TRBV12-5 | TGTGCTAGTGGTTTACCCACCGGGACAATGTTCTCACCCCTCCACTTT | CASGLPTGTMFSPLHF
many | TRBJ2-1 | TRBD1 | 13 | TRBV28 | TGTGCCAGCAGGGGACAGGGGTCGAATGAGCAGTTCTTC | CASRGQGSNEQFF
many | TRBJ2-7 | TRBD1 | 15 | TRBV25-1 | TGTGCCAGCAGTGATGGACAGGGGTTCACCTACGAGCAGTACTTC | CASSDGQGFTYEQYF
- | TRBJ1-1 | TRBD1 | 13 | TRBV5-1 | TGCGCCAGCAGCTTGACAGGGGGCACTGAAGCTTTCTTT | CASSLTGGTEAFF
many | TRBJ2-7 | - | 14 | TRBV18 | TGTGCCAGCTCACCCGGACGGCAGGGTCACGAGCAGTACTTC | CASSPGRQGHEQYF
many | TRBJ2-3 | TRBD2 | 13 | TRBV6-1 | TGTGCCGGGAGGACTAGCTTCGCAGATACGCAGTATTTT | CAGRTSFADTQYF
many | TRBJ1-6 | - | 14 | TRBV7-9 | TGTGCCAGCAGCTTAAGGACGGGGAATTCACCCCTCCACTTT | CASSLRTGNSPLHF